These 20 T cell receptor beta chains came from one sample sequenced in a study of CD8+CD57+ T cells in acquired aplastic anemia (dated by TCRdb to the late 2010s). Sequencing took place on an Illumina HiSeq 2000. Profiling of TCR beta VDJ combinations and CDR3 sequences used genomic DNA as the template. Using fastp trimming at Q25 and MiXCR clonotype assembly, TCRdb reanalyzed the public sequencing data and kept in-frame beta chains. One record per CDR3 amino acid sequence lists the most common genes and DNA. The sample yields 90,000 to 130,000 distinct CDR3 sequences; 51% were counted once. Roughly 34% of the sample lies in the top ten. The specimen sequenced was sorted CD4+, CD8+, or CD8+CD57+ T cells (not recorded which) from PBMCs. The receptors derive from a human donor in good health, serving as a control.

This clonotype is a singleton in its sample. The chain combines TRBV19 with TRBJ2-2, with 7 bases identical to TRBD2. The ends lost 3 bases at V and 0 bases at J; junction bases unmatched: 1. There are 15 residues in the CDR3. Looked up from germline, CDR1 is LNHDA and CDR2 is SQIVND (reference sequence). The CDR3 sequence: CASSIGRANTGELFF. CDR3 coding DNA: TGTGCCAGTAGTATTGGGAGGGCGAACACCGGGGAGCTGTTTTTT.

The V call is TRBV2, the J call TRBJ2-1; TRBD2 agrees at 13 bases. The CDR3 has 17 amino acids. CDR1 is SNHLY and CDR2 is FYNNEI in the germline V gene. With V trimmed by 4 bases and J by 5 bases, 8 bases remained unmatched. CDR3 sequence: CASSGYTSGGVNNEQFF. Here the CDR3 DNA reads TGTGCCAGCAGTGGATATACTAGCGGGGGGGTAAACAATGAGCAGTTCTTC.

The rearrangement joins TRBV14 to TRBJ1-2, with D possibly TRBD1 on 5 matching bases. CDR1 is SGHDN and CDR2 is FVKESK in the germline V gene. V lost 5 bases and J 6 bases, leaving 31 bases between the germline ends. The CDR3 covers 19 residues. CDR3 sequence reads: CASSIRKRGDPYLEDGYTF. CDR3 in DNA: TGTGCCAGCAGCATACGGAAACGGGGCGATCCGTACCTCGAGGATGGCTACACCTTC.

This clonotype has a count of ten or more. This chain joins TRBV5-1 and TRBJ1-2; D gene unclear. Between the trimmed V and J ends, which lost 0 bases and 1 base, there was a span of 7 bases. Germline values: CDR1 SGHRS, CDR2 YFSETQ. This CDR3 region has 14 residues. This CDR3 is CASSLGTSNYGYTF. The CDR3 DNA is TGCGCCAGCAGCTTGGGTACCAGTAACTATGGCTACACCTTC.

The CDR3 DNA is TGTGCCAGCAGATCCGGGGCGGGGCCCTTGGGAAACCCTGAAGCTTTCTTT. Protein product: CASRSGAGPLGNPEAFF. This chain links TRBV12-3 or TRBV12-4 with TRBJ1-1; perhaps TRBD1 as D (5 bases). With 6 bases removed from V and 6 bases from J, the gap between germline ends came to 26 bases. CDR3 length: 17 amino acids.

This clonotype came up many times. The J gene is TRBJ2-3, the V gene TRBV12-3 or TRBV12-4; D is uncertain. Trimming took 2 bases from V and 4 from J, leaving 7 bases between them. The CDR3 loop spans 13 amino acids. This CDR3 is CASSLPGADTQYF. CDR3 nucleotides: TGTGCCAGCAGTTTACCAGGTGCAGATACGCAGTATTTT.

J is TRBJ1-2 and V is TRBV6-1, with D possibly matching TRBD1 (6 bases). Germline-derived CDR1 and CDR2 are MNHNS and SASEGT. The V gene lost 7 bases and the J gene lost 6 bases, with 12 bases spanning the gap. The CDR3 covers 12 residues. The chain's CDR3 is CASIGRGDGYTF. CDR3 nucleotide sequence: TGTGCCAGCATTGGCAGGGGTGATGGCTACACCTTC.

The chain recombines TRBV19 with TRBJ1-5, with D hard to call. CDR3 size: 13 residues. From germline, CDR1 is LNHDA and CDR2 SQIVND (reference sequence). The V gene lost 7 bases and the J gene lost 7 bases, with 14 bases spanning the gap. CDR3: CASNLERGQPQHF. The CDR3 DNA reads TGTGCCAGTAACCTTGAGAGAGGGCAGCCCCAGCATTTT.

The rearrangement joins TRBV20-1 to TRBJ2-3; 10 bases are shared with TRBD2. With V trimmed by 2 bases and J by 0 bases, 2 bases remained unmatched. Germline-derived CDR1 and CDR2 are DFQATT and SNEGSKA (reference sequence). The length of the CDR3 is 15 residues. The DNA of the CDR3 is TGCAGTGCTAGATCTAGCGGGGGTAGCACAGATACGCAGTATTTT. Translated: CSARSSGGSTDTQYF.

The V and J genes are TRBV15 and TRBJ2-2; D possibly uses TRBD1 or TRBD2 (6 bases each). The CDR3 totals 15 residues. Germline values: CDR1 LNHNV, CDR2 YYDKDF (reference sequence). Trimming stripped 4 bases from V and 1 base from J, with 10 bases between. CDR3 nucleotide sequence: TGTGCCACCAGCAAGGGGGGAGAGAACACCGGGGAGCTGTTTTTT. Its translation: CATSKGGENTGELFF. The complete variable domain, with remaining parts taken from reference TRBV15 and TRBJ2-2, reads DAMVIQNPRYQVTQFGKPVTLSCSQTLNHNVMYWYQQKSSQAPKLLFHYYDKDFNNEADTPDNFQSRRPNTSFCFLDIRSPGLGDTAMYLCATSKGGENTGELFFGEGSRLTVL.

The CDR3 is CATSADWGNTDTQYF. DNA for the CDR3: TGTGCCACCAGCGCGGACTGGGGGAACACAGATACGCAGTATTTT. The chain combines TRBV15 with TRBJ2-3; possibly TRBD1 or TRBD2 for D (5 bases each). Germline CDR1 LNHNV, CDR2 YYDKDF (reference sequence). The CDR3 loop spans 15 amino acids. Between the trimmed V and J ends, which lost 5 bases and 2 bases, there was a span of 14 bases.

V usage is TRBV7-9 and J usage is TRBJ1-1; possible D gene TRBD1, 5 bases. Trimming stripped 9 bases from V and 7 bases from J, with 9 bases between. This CDR3 contains 10 residues. CDR1 SEHNR and CDR2 FQNEAQ come from the germline V gene (reference sequence). The CDR3 sequence is CASIGGEAFF. CDR3 nucleotide sequence: TGTGCCAGTATTGGGGGTGAAGCTTTCTTT. The entire variable domain, with the rest obtained from reference TRBV7-9 and TRBJ1-1, is as follows: DTGVSQNPRHKITKRGQNVTFRCDPISEHNRLYWYRQTLGQGPEFLTYFQNEAQLEKSRLLSDRFSAERPKGSFSTLEIQRTEQGDSAMYLCASIGGEAFFGQGTRLTVV.

This clonotype was detected many times. The rearrangement joins TRBV27 to TRBJ1-6; maybe TRBD1 (5 bases). The V gene lost 8 bases and the J gene lost 7 bases, with 12 bases spanning the gap. The length of the CDR3 is 13 residues. Germline-derived CDR1 and CDR2 are MNHEY and SMNVEV (reference sequence). CDR3 coding DNA: TGTGCCAGCGAGTGGGACCGCAATTCACCCCTCCACTTT. Encoded protein: CASEWDRNSPLHF.

This chain joins TRBV9 and TRBJ2-7; 9 bases are shared with TRBD2. The CDR3 extends over 16 amino acids. CDR1 and CDR2 from the germline V gene are SGDLS and YYNGEE. Trimming took 0 bases from V and 3 from J; bases not matched to a gene: 7. CDR3 region: CASSVGGVAGVYEQYF. The CDR3 region has the DNA TGTGCCAGCAGCGTAGGCGGGGTAGCGGGGGTCTACGAGCAGTACTTC. Full variable domain (rest looked up from reference TRBV9 and TRBJ2-7): DSGVTQTPKHLITATGQRVTLRCSPRSGDLSVYWYQQSLDQGLQFLIQYYNGEERAKGNILERFSAQQFPDLHSELNLSSLELGDSALYFCASSVGGVAGVYEQYFGPGTRLTVT.

A remark on this clonotype: A read error may account for a junction end that differs from germline. CDR3 DNA sequence: TGTGCCAGCAGTTACCCGGGACTCCGCTACGAGCAGTACTTC. Translation gives CASSYPGLRYEQYF. This rearrangement joins TRBV10-3 to TRBJ2-7; D possibly corresponds to TRBD2 (6 bases). CDR1 and CDR2 (germline): ENHRY, SYGVKD. The CDR3 is 14 residues long.

This rearrangement joins TRBV20-1 to TRBJ2-3; D remains ambiguous. CDR3 size: 14 residues. Germline V lookup: CDR1 DFQATT, CDR2 SNEGSKA (reference sequence). Trimming took 6 bases from V and 0 from J, leaving 13 bases between them. As DNA, the CDR3 is TGCAGTGCCCGCAAGACAACTAGCACAGATACGCAGTATTTT. The encoded protein is CSARKTTSTDTQYF.

This clonotype was counted many times. The chain joins TRBV9 to TRBJ2-7; 11 bases map to TRBD1. The trim removed 0 bases at V and 5 bases at J, leaving 4 bases unmatched. The germline CDR1 and CDR2 sequences are SGDLS and YYNGEE. The CDR3 consists of 15 residues. In DNA form, the CDR3 reads TGTGCCAGCAGCGTAGGGAGGACAGGGGGCAACGAGCAGTACTTC. Amino acid sequence: CASSVGRTGGNEQYF.

This clonotype has a count of ten or more. The gene calls are TRBV20-1 and TRBJ2-7; D is undetermined. V lost 3 bases and J 4 bases, leaving 31 bases between the germline ends. Germline V gives CDR1 DFQATT, CDR2 SNEGSKA (reference sequence). The CDR3 spans 19 residues. In nucleotides, the CDR3 is TGCAGTGCTAGTCCCGACACAATCTTCCTCTCCCCCGATCGATACGAGCAGTACTTC. It yields the protein CSASPDTIFLSPDRYEQYF.

This clonotype has at least ten counts. This chain links TRBV9 with TRBJ1-6, with 7 bases lining up with TRBD1. Germline V CDR1 and CDR2: SGDLS, YYNGEE. CDR3 length: 14 residues. V trimming: 3 bases; J trimming: 10 bases; junction bases outside the gene matches: 7. The CDR3, as DNA: TGTGCCAGCAGCGCGGGACAGAGTCCATCACCCCTCCACTTT. Its translation: CASSAGQSPSPLHF.

This clonotype turned up a few times. A read error is likely, as this CDR3 ends without the conserved phenylalanine or tryptophan. The chain couples TRBV6-4 to TRBJ1-5; 8 nucleotides agree with TRBD1. Germline-derived CDR1 and CDR2 are MRHNA and SNTAGT. This CDR3 region has 17 residues. V was clipped by 5 bases and J by 5 bases; unmatched bases: 14. The CDR3 sequence: CASSHGQGLATDQPQHS. The DNA for the CDR3 is TGTGCCAGCAGTCACGGACAGGGTTTAGCAACGGATCAGCCCCAGCATTCT.